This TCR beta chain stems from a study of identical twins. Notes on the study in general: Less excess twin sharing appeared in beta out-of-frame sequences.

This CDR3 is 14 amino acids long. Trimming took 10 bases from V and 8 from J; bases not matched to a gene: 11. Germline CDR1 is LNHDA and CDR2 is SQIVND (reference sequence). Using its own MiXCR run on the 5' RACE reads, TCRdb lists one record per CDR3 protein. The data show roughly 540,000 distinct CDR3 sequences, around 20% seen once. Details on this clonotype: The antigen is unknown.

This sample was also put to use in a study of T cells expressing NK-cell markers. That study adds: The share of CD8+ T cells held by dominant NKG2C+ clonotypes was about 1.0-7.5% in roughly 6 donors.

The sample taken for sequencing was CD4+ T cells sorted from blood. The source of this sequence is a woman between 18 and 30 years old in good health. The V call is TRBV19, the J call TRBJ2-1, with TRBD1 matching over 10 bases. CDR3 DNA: TGTGCCACCCGGGACAGGGGACCCTTTGATGAGCAGTTCTTC. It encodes CATRDRGPFDEQFF.